Shown below are 7 T cell receptor beta chains from a single sample sequenced in a study of graft-versus-host responses after intestinal transplantation. Their antigens are not known. Using immunoSEQ multiplex PCR, the repertoire was profiled, and TCRdb retains in-frame clones only, with some absent. The profile covers 110,000 to 150,000 clones, with around 90% appearing a single time and roughly 0.19% taken by the ten largest. The sample in question was unstimulated CD4+ T cells sorted from spleen or lymph node cells, obtained before intestinal transplant. The receptors stem from a human donor who received an intestinal transplant.

This sequence joins TRBV11-2 and TRBJ2-7; 12 bases line up with TRBD1. There are 15 residues in the CDR3. Trimming took 5 bases from V and 7 from J; bases not matched to a gene: 9. Germline-derived CDR1 and CDR2 are SGHAT and FQNNGV. The CDR3 reads CASSRPGQGAREQYF. CDR3 in DNA: TGTGCCAGCAGCAGACCGGGACAGGGGGCACGAGAGCAGTACTTC.

The rearrangement links TRBV19 to TRBJ2-7; 7 bases align to TRBD2. Germline CDR1 LNHDA, CDR2 SQIVND (reference sequence). This CDR3 is built from 13 residues. V lost 3 bases to trimming and J lost 5 bases; unmatched junction nucleotides: 4. CDR3 protein: CASSMGGFNEQYF. The CDR3 bases are TGTGCCAGTAGTATGGGAGGGTTCAACGAGCAGTACTTC.

This clone was observed a few times. CDR3 amino acids: CASSEVGTSYNEQFF. The CDR3 nucleotides read TGTGCCAGCAGTGAAGTGGGGACTAGCTACAATGAGCAGTTCTTC. The chain links TRBV6-1 to TRBJ2-1; TRBD2 agrees at 8 bases. The V and J ends lost 1 base and 3 bases, in that order; junction bases with no gene match: 2. Germline CDR1 and CDR2: MNHNS and SASEGT. This CDR3 has 15 amino acids.

The chain has TRBV5-1 and TRBJ2-3; D unresolved. The germline CDR1 and CDR2 sequences are SGHRS and YFSETQ. V was trimmed by 0 bases and J by 6 bases, leaving 11 bases between them. The CDR3 sequence is 14 residues long. CDR3 residues: CASSLDYFADTQYF. The CDR3 DNA reads as TGCGCCAGCAGCTTGGACTATTTTGCGGATACGCAGTATTTT.

The chain joins TRBV6-5 to TRBJ2-7, with 11 bases lining up with TRBD1. The CDR3 has 15 amino acids. The V gene end was trimmed by 2 bases and the J gene end by 2 bases; junction bases not matched to a gene: 2. Germline V gene data show CDR1 as MNHEY and CDR2 as SVGAGI. The CDR3, as DNA: TGTGCCAGCAGTTACGTGGGACAGGGGGCCTACGAGCAGTACTTC. It encodes CASSYVGQGAYEQYF.

A single count supports this clone. V is TRBV19 and J is TRBJ1-5; a weak D match, TRBD1 (5 bases). CDR1 and CDR2 from the germline V gene are LNHDA and SQIVND (reference sequence). V lost 3 bases to trimming and J lost 4 bases, with 19 bases between them. This CDR3 contains 17 residues. The CDR3 nucleotides are TGTGCCAGTAGTATCCGAGCCCCAGGGAGGGGAAATCAGCCCCAGCATTTT. Translation: CASSIRAPGRGNQPQHF.

This rearrangement joins TRBV29-1 to TRBJ1-1, with 9 bases identical to TRBD1. The CDR3 covers 14 residues. With 8 bases clipped from V and 0 bases from J, the junction kept 7 bases outside the gene matches. From germline, CDR1 is SQVTM and CDR2 ANQGSEA. CDR3 loop: CSTGTGFMNTEAFF. The DNA of the CDR3 is TGCAGCACCGGGACAGGGTTCATGAACACTGAAGCTTTCTTT.